This T cell receptor (beta chain) was sequenced for a study of T cells after yellow fever vaccination. Study details: Fractions low in cell number were prepared with SMART-Seq v4 Ultra Low Input. General observations from the study: Just a small share of clonotypes turned up in the CD4 compartment as well as the CD8 compartment.

In making TCR cDNA, 5'RACE template switching added a universal primer site and UMIs to it. TCRdb used MiXCR to reprocess the 5' RACE reads, holding one entry per CDR3 protein. The sample holds some 420,000 distinct CDR3 sequences, around 20% seen once. Germline CDR1 is DFQATT and CDR2 is SNEGSKA (reference sequence). V shed 3 bases and J shed 0 bases, with 8 bases lying between them. CDR3 length: 13 residues. With regard to this clonotype: Its antigen remains unknown.

The sequence came from a man between 18 and 35 years old who received the YFV17D yellow fever vaccine. The rearrangement uses TRBV20-1 and TRBJ2-5; D is perhaps TRBD2 (5 bases). Here the sequenced sample was PBMCs, taken before the yellow fever booster vaccination. Here the CDR3 DNA reads TGCAGTGCTAGGGGAGAGAACCAAGAGACCCAGTACTTC. This encodes CSARGENQETQYF.